A single sample gave rise to the 14 T cell receptor beta chains below, sequenced in a study of T cell responses to AZD1222 COVID-19 vaccine. Repertoires were generated with immunoSEQ multiplex PCR, while TCRdb's copy carries only in-frame clones and drops some. The data contain roughly 110,000 clones, about 90% of them singletons. The source was peripheral blood, collected 28 days after the second AZD1222 dose. These receptors all come from an adult who received the AZD1222 COVID-19 vaccine.

This clone appeared once. The chain couples TRBV6-5 to TRBJ1-6, with D tentatively TRBD1 (5 bases). CDR1 and CDR2 (germline): MNHEY, SVGAGI. The CDR3 runs to 14 residues. V lost 10 bases and J lost 2, with 12 bases in between. This chain's CDR3 is CATMRGTYNSPLHF. As DNA, the CDR3 is TGTGCCACCATGCGGGGGACCTATAATTCACCCCTCCACTTT.

The chain combines TRBV4-1 with TRBJ1-2; possible D gene TRBD1, 5 bases. Trimming took 3 bases from V and 4 from J, leaving 21 bases between them. This CDR3 comprises 17 residues. Looked up from germline, CDR1 is MGHRA and CDR2 is YSYEKL. In nucleotides, the CDR3 is TGCGCCAGCAGCCAGGTGGGTGACAGACGATGGGGCTATGGCTACACCTTC. Its protein is CASSQVGDRRWGYGYTF.

The gene calls are TRBV7-6 and TRBJ2-2; D possibly uses TRBD1 or TRBD2 (5 bases each). This CDR3 has 15 amino acids. Trimming shortened V by 6 bases and J by 4 bases, and 15 bases separated the two germline ends. The germline gives CDR1 SGHVS, CDR2 FNYEAQ. As DNA, the CDR3 is TGTGCCAGCAGATCCGGGACCGACCTCACCGGGGAGCTGTTTTTT. This sequence encodes CASRSGTDLTGELFF.

The chain couples TRBV4-3 to TRBJ2-2; the D is unclear. The V end was cut by 2 bases, the J end by 5 bases, with 0 bases between. The germline gives CDR1 LGHNA, CDR2 YSLEER. The CDR3 extends over 11 amino acids. The DNA for the CDR3 is TGCGCCAGCAGCCAAACCGGGGAGCTGTTTTTT. This sequence encodes CASSQTGELFF.

The chain's CDR3 is CASSDRASYGYTF. CDR3 bases: TGTGCCAGCAGTGACCGGGCCTCCTATGGCTACACCTTC. The rearrangement links TRBV25-1 to TRBJ1-2; D is unresolved. CDR1 and CDR2 (germline): MGHDK, SYGVNS. Deletions cut 3 bases from V and 4 bases from J, with 9 bases between. The CDR3 has 13 amino acids.

As to this clone: A junction end diverges from the germline sequence, so it may reflect a read error. The rearrangement links TRBV7-2 to TRBJ2-2; D might be TRBD2 (5 bases). Germline values: CDR1 SGHTA, CDR2 FQGNSA. The CDR3 is 17 residues long. This CDR3 reads CASSQFEVTGNAGELFF. DNA of the CDR3: TGTGCCAGCAGCCAATTTGAGGTGACGGGGAACGCCGGGGAGCTGTTTTTT.

This sequence joins TRBV30 and TRBJ2-5; D is unresolved. Trimming took 0 bases from V and 1 from J, leaving 9 bases between them. Germline CDR1 is GTSNPN and CDR2 is SVGIG (reference sequence). The CDR3 loop spans 14 amino acids. The CDR3 loop is CAWSVRIIQETQYF. The CDR3 DNA reads as TGTGCCTGGAGTGTAAGGATCATCCAAGAGACCCAGTACTTC.

V usage is TRBV10-3 and J usage is TRBJ2-7; 7 bases agree with TRBD2. The CDR3 consists of 13 residues. CDR1 ENHRY and CDR2 SYGVKD come from the germline V gene. Losses at the gene ends were 4 bases for V and 5 bases for J; bases not matched to a gene: 5. The CDR3 DNA is TGTGCCATCAGTGCGGGGGGACTGGACGAGCAGTACTTC. It encodes CAISAGGLDEQYF.

This clone was observed a handful of times. The chain couples TRBV7-2 to TRBJ1-5; D not certain. CDR3 length: 16 amino acids. V gave up 1 base and J gave up 2 bases, with 12 bases separating them. Germline CDR1 is SGHTA and CDR2 is FQGNSA. CDR3 region: CASSLGGGFGNQPQHF. The CDR3, as DNA: TGTGCCAGCAGCTTAGGGGGTGGCTTTGGCAATCAGCCCCAGCATTTT.

The rearrangement links TRBV5-1 to TRBJ2-7; D unresolved. V was shortened by 0 bases and J by 2 bases, with 9 bases between the two germline ends. This CDR3 contains 14 residues. Per germline, CDR1 SGHRS and CDR2 YFSETQ. In DNA form, the CDR3 reads TGCGCCAGCAGCTTGGAAGGAGTCCCCTACGAGCAGTACTTC. This encodes CASSLEGVPYEQYF.

This clone was recorded only once. This same CDR3 is encoded by further DNA sequences in the sample. The chain joins TRBV6-5 to TRBJ1-3, with a tentative D call TRBD1 (5 bases). Germline CDR1 is MNHEY and CDR2 is SVGAGI. CDR3 length equals 14 residues. The germline V and J ends were trimmed by 2 bases and 2 bases, with 7 bases remaining between them. The CDR3 loop reads CASSYRGPGNTIYF. The CDR3 bases are TGTGCCAGCAGTTACCGGGGACCTGGAAACACCATATATTTT.

CDR3 sequence: CASTPRTGRKAFF. The DNA of the CDR3 is TGTGCCAGCACCCCTAGGACAGGGAGGAAAGCTTTCTTT. This rearrangement joins TRBV6-2 or TRBV6-3 to TRBJ1-1; TRBD1 matches 8 bases. With 7 bases clipped from V and 9 bases from J, the junction kept 10 bases outside the gene matches. In germline, CDR1 is MNHEY, CDR2 SVGEGT. The CDR3 consists of 13 residues.

CDR3 protein: CATSRGGRMGETQYF. The CDR3 nucleotides read TGTGCCACCTCAAGGGGGGGCCGGATGGGGGAGACCCAGTACTTC. The rearrangement joins TRBV6-5 to TRBJ2-5; TRBD2 is a possible D gene (7 bases). CDR3 size: 15 residues. The V and J ends lost 10 bases and 5 bases respectively, with 23 bases between them. Germline V gene sequence: CDR1 MNHEY, CDR2 SVGAGI.

This clone occurred a few times. The CDR3 bases are TGTGCCAGCAGTTTAAGCCCCGGCGGGGGAACCTACGAGCAGTACTTC. Its translation is CASSLSPGGGTYEQYF. The chain recombines TRBV27 with TRBJ2-7; 7 positions agree with TRBD2. This CDR3 is built from 16 residues. The J segment lost 2 bases and the V segment lost 2 bases, leaving 9 bases of the junction unmatched. Germline V gene lookup returns CDR1 MNHEY and CDR2 SMNVEV (reference sequence).